The 11 T cell receptor beta chains below all came from one sample that was sequenced in a study of Graves' ophthalmopathy and Graves' hyperthyroidism. Investigators amplified TCR beta CDR3 regions from RNA transcripts. A first-round RT-PCR used HTBI primers, followed by a second-round multiplex PCR. TCRdb independently ran MiXCR on the multiplex PCR reads; one entry per CDR3 protein. Among hundreds of thousands of distinct CDR3 sequences listed, approximately 39% were seen once. The sequenced sample was peripheral blood. All receptors come from an adult man with Graves' ophthalmopathy.

This clonotype was recorded at least ten times. V is TRBV19 and J is TRBJ1-1; D possibly corresponds to TRBD1 (5 bases). The CDR3 contains 15 residues. The germline V gene encodes CDR1 LNHDA and CDR2 SQIVND (reference sequence). V dropped 1 base and J dropped 4 bases, with 13 bases sitting between them. The CDR3 loop reads CASSIGGGGVTEAFF. As DNA, the CDR3 is TGTGCCAGTAGTATAGGCGGAGGAGGGGTCACTGAAGCTTTCTTT.

The chain uses TRBV10-3 and TRBJ1-2, with 10 nucleotides matching TRBD1. From germline, CDR1 is ENHRY and CDR2 SYGVKD. With 4 bases clipped from V and 7 bases from J, the junction kept 9 bases outside the gene matches. The CDR3 length is 15 residues. CDR3 residues: CAISAPGQGRPGYTF. The CDR3 nucleotides are TGTGCCATCAGTGCCCCGGGACAGGGGAGGCCTGGCTACACCTTC.

This clonotype was counted ten times or more. This chain connects TRBV25-1 to TRBJ2-3, with unresolved D. Between the trimmed V and J ends, which lost 10 bases and 6 bases, there was a span of 8 bases. This CDR3 region has 10 residues. Germline CDR1 reads MGHDK; CDR2 reads SYGVNS. The CDR3 bases are TGTGCCACCGAAGGGGATACGCAGTATTTT. Translation gives CATEGDTQYF.

V gene TRBV7-9 combines with J gene TRBJ1-1; a possible D gene is TRBD1 (5 bases). Deletions cut 8 bases from V and 5 bases from J, with 15 bases between. This CDR3 has 13 amino acids. CDR1 and CDR2 from the germline V gene are SEHNR and FQNEAQ (reference sequence). CDR3 residues: CASASVRTTEAFF. The DNA for the CDR3 is TGTGCCAGCGCATCAGTCCGGACAACTGAAGCTTTCTTT. Based on the CDR3 plus reference TRBV7-9 and TRBJ1-1, the full variable domain is DTGVSQNPRHKITKRGQNVTFRCDPISEHNRLYWYRQTLGQGPEFLTYFQNEAQLEKSRLLSDRFSAERPKGSFSTLEIQRTEQGDSAMYLCASASVRTTEAFFGQGTRLTVV.

This clonotype has ten or more counts. The rearrangement joins TRBV20-1 to TRBJ1-4; possible D gene TRBD1, 6 bases. The CDR3 has 14 residues. Trimming removed 0 bases from V and 7 bases from J, with 12 bases in between. Germline V gene lookup returns CDR1 DFQATT and CDR2 SNEGSKA (reference sequence). The CDR3 loop reads CSARDGAGAEKLFF. The CDR3 DNA reads as TGCAGTGCTAGAGATGGGGCAGGGGCTGAAAAACTGTTTTTT.

The V and J genes are TRBV7-9 and TRBJ2-7, with TRBD1 identical over 9 bases. V was clipped by 7 bases and J by 7 bases; unmatched bases: 14. The CDR3 loop spans 15 amino acids. Germline V gene data show CDR1 as SEHNR and CDR2 as FQNEAQ (reference sequence). The CDR3 DNA reads as TGTGCCAGCAAGGGACAGGGCGATAGGACCGGGGAGCAGTACTTC. This sequence encodes CASKGQGDRTGEQYF.

This clonotype has more than one count but fewer than ten. With a much larger clone just one base away, this may be a read error. The chain recombines TRBV7-9 with TRBJ1-2; TRBD1 aligns across 9 bases. J was trimmed by 5 bases and V by 5 bases; bases with no gene match: 6. This CDR3 region has 14 residues. Germline CDR1 SEHNR, CDR2 FQNEAQ (reference sequence). In DNA form, the CDR3 reads TGTGCCAGCAGCGGGACAGGGAGCGAATATGGCTACACCTTC. Its protein is CASSGTGSEYGYTF.

This clonotype was found once. The chain uses TRBV2 and TRBJ1-4, with a weak D call TRBD1 (5 bases). This CDR3 has 14 residues. Germline CDR1 is SNHLY and CDR2 is FYNNEI. V gave up 4 bases and J gave up 3 bases, with 9 bases separating them. CDR3 region: CASSGGGPNEKLFF. CDR3 bases: TGTGCCAGCAGTGGCGGGGGACCTAATGAAAAACTGTTTTTT.

By its share, this clonotype is medium-sized (0.01 to 0.1%). The V and J genes are TRBV7-2 and TRBJ1-1; D is unresolved. Germline CDR1 SGHTA, CDR2 FQGNSA. The CDR3 consists of 14 residues. V gave up 4 bases and J gave up 2 bases, with 11 bases separating them. The CDR3 nucleotides are TGTGCCAGCAGCTACCTACGACATAACACTGAAGCTTTCTTT. This translates into CASSYLRHNTEAFF.

The sample holds many counts of this clonotype. This chain connects TRBV2 to TRBJ1-2; 9 nucleotides align to TRBD1. From germline, CDR1 is SNHLY and CDR2 FYNNEI. This CDR3 has 14 amino acids. With V trimmed by 6 bases and J by 13 bases, 15 bases remained unmatched. The CDR3 coding sequence is TGTGCCAGCAGCGTAGAATCACAGGGGGCGGGTTTCACCTTC. It translates to CASSVESQGAGFTF.

This clonotype was counted at least ten times. This sequence joins TRBV7-8 and TRBJ1-2, with 10 bases identical to TRBD1. The CDR3 covers 15 residues. Germline V gene lookup returns CDR1 SGHVS and CDR2 FQNEAQ. V was pared by 5 bases and J by 8 bases, with 11 bases of the junction left unmatched. The CDR3 DNA reads TGTGCCAGCAGCGTAGGGGACAGGGGTGGACAAGGCTACACCTTC. Translating it yields CASSVGDRGGQGYTF.